The 9 T cell receptor beta chains in this list originate from one sample, sequenced in a study of monozygotic twins with inflammatory bowel disease. TCRdb re-called the 5' RACE reads and gives one entry per CDR3 protein, without DNA. Its listing shows about a dozen distinct CDR3 sequences. The specimen was blood. These receptor sequences come from a human donor with ulcerative colitis or Crohn's disease, or a healthy co-twin of an affected twin (not recorded which). This table probably holds off-target reads from a library built for another chain.

In terms of frequency, this clonotype is hyperexpanded (1% or more). The gene calls are TRBV5-1 and TRBJ2-1; the TRBD2 assignment by TCRdb is unverifiable without DNA. In germline, CDR1 is SGHRS, CDR2 YFSETQ. This CDR3 region has 14 residues. CDR3: CASSFRESYNEQFF. The full variable domain, rest sourced from reference TRBV5-1 and TRBJ2-1, is KAGVTQTPRYLIKTRGQQVTLSCSPISGHRSVSWYQQTPGQGLQFLFEYFSETQRNKGNFPGRFSGRQFSNSRSEMNVSTLELGDSALYLCASSFRESYNEQFFGPGTRLTVL.

In terms of frequency, this clonotype is hyperexpanded. The V gene is TRBV6-5, the J gene TRBJ1-2. Germline lookup yields CDR1 MNHEY and CDR2 SVGAGI. The CDR3 extends over 13 amino acids. The CDR3 is CASSYGVSYGYTF.

Measured by frequency, this clonotype is hyperexpanded. This chain connects TRBV5-1 to TRBJ1-6. This CDR3 spans 15 amino acids. Germline lookup yields CDR1 SGHRS and CDR2 YFSETQ. The CDR3 sequence is CASSPEGLINSPLHF.

Frequency places this clonotype as hyperexpanded. The chain links TRBV29-1 to TRBJ1-1; checking the TCRdb D call of TRBD1 is not possible without DNA. The CDR3 has 14 residues. CDR1 is SQVTM, CDR2 ANQGSEA, per germline. CDR3 in amino acids: CSVVPGVGNTEAFF. Drawing the rest from reference TRBV29-1 and TRBJ1-1, the complete variable domain is SAVISQKPSRDICQRGTSLTIQCQVDSQVTMMFWYRQQPGQSLTLIATANQGSEATYESGFVIDKFPISRPNLTFSTLTVSNMSPEDSSIYLCSVVPGVGNTEAFFGQGTRLTVV.

By frequency, this clonotype is hyperexpanded (1% or more). V usage is TRBV4-2 and J usage is TRBJ2-2; TCRdb proposes TRBD1, but this gene call is untestable without DNA. CDR3 length: 13 residues. CDR1 is LGHNA and CDR2 is YNFKEQ in the germline V gene. CDR3 region: CASSHRDTGELFF.

This clonotype shows up as hyperexpanded by frequency. CDR3 sequence: CASTVQEVTEAFF. This chain joins TRBV7-9 and TRBJ1-1; TCRdb calls TRBD1, which cannot be checked without DNA. The CDR3 runs to 13 residues. The germline V gene has CDR1 SEHNR and CDR2 FQNEAQ (reference sequence).

This clonotype registers hyperexpanded (1% or more) by frequency. This chain connects TRBV7-2 to TRBJ1-3; lacking DNA, the TRBD1 call made by TCRdb goes unchecked. CDR3 length equals 17 residues. The V gene's germline CDR1 is SGHTA and CDR2 FQGNSA. Here the CDR3 reads CASSPGGQGIAGNTIYF.

This clonotype ranks as hyperexpanded in terms of frequency. The J gene is TRBJ2-1, the V gene TRBV7-2; absent DNA, TCRdb's TRBD2 call cannot be checked. The CDR3 covers 15 residues. Germline-derived CDR1 and CDR2 are SGHTA and FQGNSA. This CDR3 reads CASSLVAGGRNEQFF.

Considering frequency, this clonotype is hyperexpanded. This CDR3 is CSARDETKRAEAFF. The rearrangement uses TRBV20-1 and TRBJ1-1. Germline CDR1 reads DFQATT; CDR2 reads SNEGSKA (reference sequence). CDR3 size: 14 residues.